Given below is one TCR beta chain in context. This specimen comes from a study of blood T cell repertoires in COVID-19. Study as a whole: Samples taken during acute and convalescent COVID-19 were collected in the United States, Italy and Spain. PBMCs, B-cell-depleted T cells, or T cells were the source of the cDNA or gDNA that made up the material.

Sequencing used immunoSEQ multiplex PCR; TCRdb keeps in-frame clones, though not all of them. The sample has about 500,000 clones, around 90% seen once. Those enrolled in Seattle joined during active infection and were followed longitudinally afterward. The CDR3 contains 15 residues. CDR1 is MNHNS and CDR2 is SASEGT in the germline V gene. The V gene end was trimmed by 1 base and the J gene end by 10 bases; junction bases not matched to a gene: 8. V gene TRBV6-1 combines with J gene TRBJ2-4, with 9 bases aligning to TRBD1. The sequence was obtained from a woman in her 50s with COVID-19, enrolled during active disease. Specimen: peripheral blood. Here the CDR3 DNA reads TGTGCCAGCAGTGAAGAAAGGACAGGGGCACGGATTCAGTACTTC. Translated: CASSEERTGARIQYF.